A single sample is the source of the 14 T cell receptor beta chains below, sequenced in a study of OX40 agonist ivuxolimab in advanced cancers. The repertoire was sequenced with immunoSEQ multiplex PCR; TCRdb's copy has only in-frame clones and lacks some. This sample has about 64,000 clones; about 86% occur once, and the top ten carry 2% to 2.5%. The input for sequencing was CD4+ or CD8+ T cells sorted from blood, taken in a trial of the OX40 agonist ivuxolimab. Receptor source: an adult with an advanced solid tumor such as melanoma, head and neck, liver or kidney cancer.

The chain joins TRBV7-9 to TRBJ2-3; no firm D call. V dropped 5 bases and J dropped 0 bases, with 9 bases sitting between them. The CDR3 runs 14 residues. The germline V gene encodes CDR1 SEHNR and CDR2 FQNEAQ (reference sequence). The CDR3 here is CASSPRSSTDTQYF. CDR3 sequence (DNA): TGTGCCAGCAGCCCTCGCTCTAGCACAGATACGCAGTATTTT.

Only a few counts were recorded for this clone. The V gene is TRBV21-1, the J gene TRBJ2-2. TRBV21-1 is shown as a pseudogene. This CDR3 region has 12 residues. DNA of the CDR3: TGTGCCAGCATCCCCAGCAGCGGGGAGCTGTTTTTT. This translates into CASIPSSGELFF.

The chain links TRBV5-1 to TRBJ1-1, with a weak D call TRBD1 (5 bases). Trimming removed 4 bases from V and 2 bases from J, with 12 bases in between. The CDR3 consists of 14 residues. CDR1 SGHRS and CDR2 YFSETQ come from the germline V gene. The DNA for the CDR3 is TGCGCCAGCAGCGGGGGGGTAACAAACACTGAAGCTTTCTTT. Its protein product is CASSGGVTNTEAFF.

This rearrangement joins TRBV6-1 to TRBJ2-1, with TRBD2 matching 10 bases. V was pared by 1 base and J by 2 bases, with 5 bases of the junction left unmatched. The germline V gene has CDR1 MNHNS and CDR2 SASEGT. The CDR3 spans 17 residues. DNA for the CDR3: TGTGCCAGCAGTGAAGTGCTAGCGGGGGCCCCCTACAATGAGCAGTTCTTC. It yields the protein CASSEVLAGAPYNEQFF.

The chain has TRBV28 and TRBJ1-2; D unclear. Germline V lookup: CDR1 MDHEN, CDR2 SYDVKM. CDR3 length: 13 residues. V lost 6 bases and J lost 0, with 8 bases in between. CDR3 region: CASRLTTNYGYTF. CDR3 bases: TGTGCCAGCAGACTAACAACTAACTATGGCTACACCTTC.

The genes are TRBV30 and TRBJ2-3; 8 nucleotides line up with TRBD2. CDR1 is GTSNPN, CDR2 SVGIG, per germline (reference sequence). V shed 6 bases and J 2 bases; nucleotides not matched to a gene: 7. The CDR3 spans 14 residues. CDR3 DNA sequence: TGTGCCTGCGGGAGGGTGGGGGACACAGATACGCAGTATTTT. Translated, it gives CACGRVGDTDTQYF.

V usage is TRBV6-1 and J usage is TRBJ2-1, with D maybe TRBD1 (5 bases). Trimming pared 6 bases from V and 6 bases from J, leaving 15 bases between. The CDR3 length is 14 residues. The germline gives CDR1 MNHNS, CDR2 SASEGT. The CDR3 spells CASRDIYASNEQFF. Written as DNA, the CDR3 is TGTGCCAGCAGGGACATATACGCCTCCAATGAGCAGTTCTTC.

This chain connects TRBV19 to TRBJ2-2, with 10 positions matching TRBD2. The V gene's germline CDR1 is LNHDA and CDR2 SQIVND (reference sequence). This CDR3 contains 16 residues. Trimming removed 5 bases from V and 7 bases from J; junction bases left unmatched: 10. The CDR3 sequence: CASSGSGRLRGGELFF. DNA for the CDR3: TGTGCCAGTAGTGGTAGCGGGAGGCTACGCGGCGGGGAGCTGTTTTTT.

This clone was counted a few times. The CDR3: CASSPPPVRKLNTEAFF. In DNA form, the CDR3 reads TGTGCCAGCAGCCCACCCCCGGTACGCAAATTGAACACTGAAGCTTTCTTT. The V call is TRBV9, the J call TRBJ1-1; D not certain. V gave up 4 bases and J gave up 0 bases, with 19 bases separating them. The CDR3 sequence is 17 residues long. Germline CDR1 is SGDLS and CDR2 is YYNGEE.

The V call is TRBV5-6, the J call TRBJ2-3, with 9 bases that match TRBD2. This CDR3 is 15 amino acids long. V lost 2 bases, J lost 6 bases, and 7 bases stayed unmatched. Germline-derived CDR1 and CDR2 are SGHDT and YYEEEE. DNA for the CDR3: TGTGCCAGCAGCTTCCCGCGGGGGGGCAGGGATACGCAGTATTTT. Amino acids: CASSFPRGGRDTQYF. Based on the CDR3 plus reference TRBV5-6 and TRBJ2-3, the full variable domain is DAGVTQSPTHLIKTRGQQVTLRCSPKSGHDTVSWYQQALGQGPQFIFQYYEEEERQRGNFPDRFSGHQFPNYSSELNVNALLLGDSALYLCASSFPRGGRDTQYFGPGTRLTVL.

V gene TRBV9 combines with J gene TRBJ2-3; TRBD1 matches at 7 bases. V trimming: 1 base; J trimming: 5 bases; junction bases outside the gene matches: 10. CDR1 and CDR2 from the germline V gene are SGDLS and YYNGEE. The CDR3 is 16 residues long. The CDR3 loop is CASSVQLGQQRDTQYF. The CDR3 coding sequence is TGTGCCAGCAGCGTACAACTGGGACAGCAACGAGATACGCAGTATTTT.

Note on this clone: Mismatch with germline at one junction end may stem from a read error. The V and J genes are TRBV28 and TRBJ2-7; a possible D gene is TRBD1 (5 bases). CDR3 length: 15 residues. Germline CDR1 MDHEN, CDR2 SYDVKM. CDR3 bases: TGTGCCAACAGTCCCCAGGGATCGGGCTCCTACGAGCAGTACTTC. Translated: CANSPQGSGSYEQYF.

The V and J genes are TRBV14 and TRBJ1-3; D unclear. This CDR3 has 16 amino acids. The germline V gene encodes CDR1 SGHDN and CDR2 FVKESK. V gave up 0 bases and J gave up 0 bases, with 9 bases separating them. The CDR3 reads CASSQELVLSGNTIYF. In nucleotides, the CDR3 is TGTGCCAGCAGCCAAGAGTTAGTCCTCTCTGGAAACACCATATATTTT.

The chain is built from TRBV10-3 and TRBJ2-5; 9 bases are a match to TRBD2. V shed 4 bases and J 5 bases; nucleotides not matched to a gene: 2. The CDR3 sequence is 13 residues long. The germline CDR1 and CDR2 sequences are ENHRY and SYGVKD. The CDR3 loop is CAISGAGGETQYF. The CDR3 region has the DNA TGTGCCATCAGTGGCGCGGGAGGGGAGACCCAGTACTTC.